The present T cell receptor beta chain was sequenced within a study of blood T cells in healthy people across ages. Alongside a J-beta primer mix, a sample-barcoded 5' primer served in a second PCR lasting about 6 to 12 cycles. Every cDNA was tagged by a template-switch adaptor with 12 random nucleotides. MiXCR was run by TCRdb on the 5' RACE reads, yielding one entry per CDR3 protein. The table has about 1.4 million distinct CDR3 sequences, approximately 59% seen once. Each sample provided at least 5 micrograms of extracted total RNA. Germline V lookup: CDR1 MDHEN, CDR2 SYDVKM. The CDR3 consists of 14 residues. Trimming removed 4 bases at V and 10 bases at J, with 16 bases between. Whole-study findings and limits: Leaving the PBMCs unsorted stopped any conclusive comparison of naive versus antigen-experienced cells. Strongly correlated with naive T cell percentage was TCR beta diversity.

Details on this clonotype: Its specificity is not known.

The source of this sequence is a man aged 18 to 35 in good health. The gene calls are TRBV28 and TRBJ1-4; D uncertain. Input material: blood. As DNA, the CDR3 is TGTGCCAGCAGTTGGCCCGGAGGCTGGGGAAAACTGTTTTTT. Its protein is CASSWPGGWGKLFF.